This TCR beta chain was captured by sequencing in a study of immune cell composition in non-small cell lung cancer. Normal lung was taken at the farthest possible site, at least 3 cm from tumour. V gave up 6 bases and J gave up 0 bases; unmatched junction bases: 9. This CDR3 region has 18 residues. Looked up from germline, CDR1 is KGHSH and CDR2 is LQKENI. The method was immunoSEQ multiplex PCR; TCRdb's version includes in-frame clones alone and lacks a portion of them. The table records about 4,500 clones, less than 75% of them present only once. Sequenced material: non-adjacent lung tissue. The TCR was taken from a human donor with non-small cell lung cancer. V gene TRBV18 combines with J gene TRBJ2-6; TRBD1 agrees at 9 bases. CDR3 DNA sequence: TGTGCCAGCTCGCAACCGGGACAGGGCTTCTCTGGGGCCAACGTCCTGACTTTC. Translating it yields CASSQPGQGFSGANVLTF.